A single sample gave rise to the 20 T cell receptor beta chains below, sequenced in a study of shared clonotypes between healthy human individuals. Assay: immunoSEQ multiplex PCR; the TCRdb copy retains only in-frame clones and omits some. The data contain nearly 500,000 clones, over 60% of them seen just once; the ten biggest clones take up roughly 13%. Sequencing was performed on PBMCs. These receptors all come from a woman in her thirties or forties in good health. Some clones in this sample may be carry-over from other donors' samples.

This clone was seen only once. V is TRBV28 and J is TRBJ2-1; D gene ambiguous. The V gene lost 5 bases and the J gene lost 5 bases, with 7 bases spanning the gap. Germline CDR1 MDHEN, CDR2 SYDVKM. The length of the CDR3 is 12 residues. CDR3 loop: CASSTTHNEQFF. The CDR3 DNA reads as TGTGCCAGCAGTACTACTCACAATGAGCAGTTCTTC.

Concerning this clone itself: This probably arose from a read error, given a far larger clone one base away. This chain links TRBV29-1 with TRBJ2-1, with 8 bases aligning to TRBD2. The V gene's germline CDR1 is SQVTM and CDR2 ANQGSEA. This CDR3 region has 15 residues. The CDR3 loop is CNVERSGGLINEQFF. CDR3 DNA: TGCAACGTTGAACGATCGGGGGGGCTGATCAATGAGCAGTTCTTC.

The chain employs TRBV11-1 and TRBJ2-3; D might be TRBD2 (6 bases). Trimming stripped 6 bases from V and 6 bases from J, with 13 bases between. The germline gives CDR1 SGHAT, CDR2 FQDESV (reference sequence). The CDR3 contains 13 residues. CDR3 protein: CASRPAGRDTQYF. The CDR3 nucleotides are TGTGCCAGCAGACCAGCGGGCAGGGATACGCAGTATTTT.

This chain connects TRBV15 to TRBJ2-5; TRBD1 or TRBD2 may be the D gene (6 bases each). Trimming removed 2 bases from V and 9 bases from J, with 28 bases in between. This CDR3 comprises 18 residues. The germline V gene encodes CDR1 LNHNV and CDR2 YYDKDF (reference sequence). CDR3 sequence reads: CATSRPSVQTRGGRAQYF. CDR3 nucleotide sequence: TGTGCCACCAGCAGACCATCCGTCCAGACTAGAGGGGGTAGGGCCCAGTACTTC.

A single count supports this clone. The V gene is TRBV4-1, the J gene TRBJ2-5, with 8 bases matching TRBD2. This CDR3 is built from 18 residues. From germline, CDR1 is MGHRA and CDR2 YSYEKL. V trimming: 1 base; J trimming: 4 bases; junction bases outside the gene matches: 14. The CDR3 bases are TGCGCCAGCAGCCAAGGGACCCCTCCCGGGAGGGCGGGAGAGACCCAGTACTTC. Protein product: CASSQGTPPGRAGETQYF.

A remark on this clone: A much larger clone sits a single nucleotide away, making a read error possible. The same CDR3 can be traced to other DNA sequences in this sample. The rearrangement uses TRBV21-1 and TRBJ1-1. TRBV21-1 is termed a pseudogene. The CDR3 has 14 amino acids. The CDR3 nucleotides are TGTGCCAGCAGATCGGAGGGAGTTGAGGGTGAAGCTTTCTTT. It translates to CASRSEGVEGEAFF.

The sample holds many counts of this clone. V and J are TRBV18 and TRBJ2-7; 7 bases are shared with TRBD2. This CDR3 contains 15 residues. The V gene's germline CDR1 is KGHSH and CDR2 LQKENI. V shed 3 bases, J shed 7 bases, and the junction held 12 bases outside the gene matches. CDR3 protein: CASSPGGSTGGEQYF. The CDR3 DNA sequence: TGTGCCAGCTCACCCGGCGGGAGTACCGGAGGAGAGCAGTACTTC. Drawing the rest from reference TRBV18 and TRBJ2-7, the complete variable domain is NAGVMQNPRHLVRRRGQEARLRCSPMKGHSHVYWYRQLPEEGLKFMVYLQKENIIDESGMPKERFSAEFPKEGPSILRIQQVVRGDSAAYFCASSPGGSTGGEQYFGPGTRLTVT.

This chain uses TRBV18 with TRBJ2-7; possibly TRBD2 for D (5 bases). V was trimmed by 3 bases and J by 0 bases, leaving 12 bases between them. The CDR3 has 15 residues. The germline V gene encodes CDR1 KGHSH and CDR2 LQKENI. CDR3 amino acids: CASSPGRVSSYEQYF. CDR3 bases: TGTGCCAGCTCACCTGGGCGGGTGAGCTCCTACGAGCAGTACTTC.

This clone was recorded only once. This is likely an artifact of a read error, given a far larger clone one base away. The chain uses TRBV2 and TRBJ1-1, with 10 positions matching TRBD1. In germline, CDR1 is SNHLY, CDR2 FYNNEI. The V and J ends lost 2 bases and 10 bases, in that order; junction bases with no gene match: 10. This CDR3 has 15 amino acids. The CDR3 protein is CASSEWDRGSPGAFF. The DNA for the CDR3 is TGTGCCAGCAGTGAATGGGACAGGGGCTCTCCTGGAGCTTTCTTT.

The genes are TRBV7-2 and TRBJ2-3; 9 positions match TRBD1. The CDR3 consists of 15 residues. The V gene's germline CDR1 is SGHTA and CDR2 FQGNSA. V lost 5 bases, J lost 4 bases, and 7 bases stayed unmatched. Here the CDR3 reads CASSPQQGASDTQYF. The CDR3 DNA is TGTGCCAGCAGCCCACAACAGGGGGCCTCAGATACGCAGTATTTT.

The CDR3 DNA sequence: TGTGCCAGCACCGACCAAGGCAATCAGCCCCAGCATTTT. Translation: CASTDQGNQPQHF. The chain carries TRBV28 and TRBJ1-5; D unresolved. CDR1 is MDHEN and CDR2 is SYDVKM in the germline V gene. Trimming left V 7 bases short and J 2 bases short, with 9 bases between. This CDR3 has 13 amino acids.

The gene calls are TRBV28 and TRBJ2-7; 7 bases line up with TRBD1. The germline gives CDR1 MDHEN, CDR2 SYDVKM. With V trimmed by 5 bases and J by 0 bases, 4 bases remained unmatched. The CDR3 is 14 residues long. The CDR3, as DNA: TGTGCCAGCAGTGGGGACAGCTTCTCCTACGAGCAGTACTTC. This gives the protein CASSGDSFSYEQYF. The entire variable domain, with the rest obtained from reference TRBV28 and TRBJ2-7, is as follows: DVKVTQSSRYLVKRTGEKVFLECVQDMDHENMFWYRQDPGLGLRLIYFSYDVKMKEKGDIPEGYSVSREKKERFSLILESASTNQTSMYLCASSGDSFSYEQYFGPGTRLTVT.

V and J are TRBV11-2 and TRBJ1-1; D is perhaps TRBD1 (5 bases). This CDR3 is built from 13 residues. Trimming stripped 1 base from V and 7 bases from J, with 10 bases between. In germline, CDR1 is SGHAT, CDR2 FQNNGV. The CDR3 spells CASSLGGPYEAFF. Written as DNA, the CDR3 is TGTGCCAGCAGCTTAGGGGGACCCTATGAAGCTTTCTTT.

This clone was recorded at least ten times. V gene TRBV6-4 combines with J gene TRBJ2-3, with 7 bases that match TRBD1. This CDR3 spans 16 amino acids. With V trimmed by 2 bases and J by 0 bases, 5 bases remained unmatched. Germline V gene data show CDR1 as MRHNA and CDR2 as SNTAGT. CDR3 region: CASSDLPGGSTDTQYF. The CDR3 DNA sequence: TGTGCCAGCAGTGACCTACCAGGGGGTAGCACAGATACGCAGTATTTT.

The chain recombines TRBV15 with TRBJ1-5; the D is unclear. Deletions cut 1 base from V and 0 bases from J, with 4 bases between. Germline CDR1 LNHNV, CDR2 YYDKDF (reference sequence). This CDR3 contains 14 residues. DNA of the CDR3: TGTGCCACCAGCAGAGGGGATAGCAATCAGCCCCAGCATTTT. This codes for CATSRGDSNQPQHF. The full variable domain, with the rest looked up from reference TRBV15 and TRBJ1-5, is DAMVIQNPRYQVTQFGKPVTLSCSQTLNHNVMYWYQQKSSQAPKLLFHYYDKDFNNEADTPDNFQSRRPNTSFCFLDIRSPGLGDTAMYLCATSRGDSNQPQHFGDGTRLSIL.

Here the CDR3 DNA reads TGTGCCAGCAGCTCCTCGGGACAGCACAATGAGCAGTTCTTC. Its translation: CASSSSGQHNEQFF. The genes are TRBV7-8 and TRBJ2-1, with 7 nucleotides matching TRBD1. The germline V gene has CDR1 SGHVS and CDR2 FQNEAQ. V lost 4 bases and J lost 5; bases outside the gene matches: 5. CDR3 length: 14 residues.

This CDR3 is CASSQDRLGMGQPQHF. Here the CDR3 DNA reads TGCGCCAGCAGCCAAGATCGGTTAGGGATGGGTCAGCCCCAGCATTTT. This sequence joins TRBV4-3 and TRBJ1-5; D call uncertain. Germline lookup yields CDR1 LGHNA and CDR2 YSLEER. The CDR3 is 16 amino acids. Trimming stripped 0 bases from V and 6 bases from J, with 15 bases between.

V usage is TRBV2 and J usage is TRBJ2-7; 7 bases agree with TRBD2. Germline V lookup: CDR1 SNHLY, CDR2 FYNNEI. This CDR3 comprises 14 residues. V gave up 5 bases and J gave up 2 bases; unmatched junction bases: 6. The CDR3 here is CASSLGRGTYEQYF. The CDR3 nucleotides are TGTGCCAGCAGTCTGGGGAGGGGTACCTACGAGCAGTACTTC.

V gene TRBV27 combines with J gene TRBJ2-3; 9 bases align to TRBD1. Germline CDR1 MNHEY, CDR2 SMNVEV (reference sequence). The length of the CDR3 is 14 residues. With 5 bases clipped from V and 5 bases from J, the junction kept 5 bases outside the gene matches. CDR3 loop: CASSPRTGEDTQYF. The CDR3 nucleotides read TGTGCCAGCAGTCCCCGGACAGGGGAAGATACGCAGTATTTT.

The chain couples TRBV18 to TRBJ1-1; perhaps TRBD1 as D (6 bases). V lost 4 bases and J 4 bases, leaving 13 bases between the germline ends. This CDR3 has 14 amino acids. Germline CDR1 KGHSH, CDR2 LQKENI. The CDR3 bases are TGTGCCAGCTCACAGGGAACAGGGAGCACTGAAGCTTTCTTT. Translated: CASSQGTGSTEAFF.